The clone carrying this TCR beta chain occurred many times. What it recognizes is unknown. Germline and junction disagree at one end, which may indicate a read error. The sample belongs to a study of Tregs in tolerant kidney transplant recipients. General study results and limits: Activated donor B cell expansion appeared to reveal the most relevant donor-specific TCRbeta repertoire. The small number of patients limits these findings pending further validation.

TCRdb's table, derived via immunoSEQ multiplex PCR, lists solely in-frame clones and lacks some. Seen here are tens of thousands of clones, 65% to 85% observed once, and the top ten hold 4.5% to 5.5%. The CDR3 is 14 amino acids. Germline V gene data show CDR1 as SNHLY and CDR2 as FYNNEI. Material: CD4+ T cells from blood. The receptor was isolated from a human donor in good health. V and J are TRBV2 and TRBJ1-5; D not resolved. For the CDR3, the DNA is TGTGCCAGCAGAGAAGGGTTGAGCAATCAGCCCCAGCATTTT. As protein: CASREGLSNQPQHF.